Below, 27 T cell receptor beta chains from the same sample are listed, as sequenced in a study of blood T cell repertoires in COVID-19. The method was immunoSEQ multiplex PCR; TCRdb's version includes in-frame clones alone and lacks a portion of them. The sample has some 80,000 clones, approximately 82% seen once. Sequencing was performed on peripheral blood. Source of these receptors: a woman aged 70 to 79 with acute or convalescent COVID-19.

This sequence joins TRBV10-3 and TRBJ2-7; possible D gene TRBD1, 6 bases. Trimming stripped 2 bases from V and 7 bases from J, with 21 bases between. CDR3 length: 16 residues. Germline V gene sequence: CDR1 ENHRY, CDR2 SYGVKD. In DNA, the CDR3 is TGTGCCATCAGTGAGACTCAGGGTAGGGGGTTGGGGGAGCAGTACTTC. Translation gives CAISETQGRGLGEQYF.

This clone has only one observation. In nucleotides, the CDR3 is TGCGCCAGCAGCTTAGGGACAGAAGCATATGGCTACACCTTC. This translates into CASSLGTEAYGYTF. The chain combines TRBV5-1 with TRBJ1-2; TRBD1 agrees at 7 bases. Per germline, CDR1 SGHRS and CDR2 YFSETQ. The CDR3 has 14 amino acids. V trimming: 2 bases; J trimming: 5 bases; junction bases outside the gene matches: 6.

This clone has only one observation. This chain uses TRBV5-1 with TRBJ1-2; possible D gene TRBD1, 6 bases. The CDR3 length is 16 residues. Between the trimmed V and J ends, which lost 4 bases and 4 bases, there was a span of 20 bases. Germline assignment: CDR1 SGHRS and CDR2 YFSETQ. The CDR3 loop is CASSPFTGTPGYGYTF. In nucleotides, the CDR3 is TGCGCCAGCAGCCCATTTACCGGGACACCTGGCTATGGCTACACCTTC. Filled out from reference TRBV5-1 and TRBJ1-2, the complete variable domain reads KAGVTQTPRYLIKTRGQQVTLSCSPISGHRSVSWYQQTPGQGLQFLFEYFSETQRNKGNFPGRFSGRQFSNSRSEMNVSTLELGDSALYLCASSPFTGTPGYGYTFGSGTRLTVV.

Comment on this clone: Within the sample, other DNA sequences also encode this same CDR3. The rearrangement uses TRBV7-9 and TRBJ2-7; weak D call: TRBD2 (5 bases). V was trimmed by 6 bases and J by 4 bases, leaving 7 bases between them. Germline V gives CDR1 SEHNR, CDR2 FQNEAQ (reference sequence). This CDR3 comprises 11 residues. CDR3 in DNA: TGTGCCAGCAGTAGAGGGTACGAGCAGTACTTC. Protein product: CASSRGYEQYF.

V gene TRBV27 combines with J gene TRBJ2-1; TRBD2 matches at 13 bases. J lost 6 bases, V lost 3 bases, and 5 bases had no gene match. CDR1 is MNHEY, CDR2 SMNVEV, per germline (reference sequence). The CDR3 spans 16 residues. CDR3 sequence (DNA): TGTGCCAGCAGTTTTTGGTGGACTAGCGGGAGCAATGAGCAGTTCTTC. Translating gives CASSFWWTSGSNEQFF.

The V gene is TRBV2, the J gene TRBJ1-1; 7 nucleotides match TRBD1. The V segment lost 9 bases and the J segment 4 bases; nucleotides outside the gene matches: 14. The CDR3 has 15 residues. The germline CDR1 and CDR2 sequences are SNHLY and FYNNEI. CDR3 DNA sequence: TGTGCCAGTATGGAGCTTACAGGGGTTGGCACTGAAGCTTTCTTT. It is translated as CASMELTGVGTEAFF.

The chain couples TRBV28 to TRBJ2-2, with 9 positions matching TRBD1. J was trimmed by 8 bases and V by 6 bases; bases with no gene match: 7. Germline CDR1 and CDR2: MDHEN and SYDVKM. This CDR3 comprises 14 residues. The CDR3 loop reads CASSTGTGSGELFF. CDR3 bases: TGTGCCAGCAGCACCGGGACAGGGTCGGGGGAGCTGTTTTTT.

This chain joins TRBV5-4 and TRBJ2-2; 10 bases fit TRBD1. The V gene's germline CDR1 is SGHNT and CDR2 YYREEE (reference sequence). The junction had 8 bases not matched to a gene; V was cut back by 7 bases and J by 5 bases. There are 15 residues in the CDR3. As DNA, the CDR3 is TGTGCCAGCGGGAGACAGGGGGCAGGAACCGGGGAGCTGTTTTTT. Protein product: CASGRQGAGTGELFF. The full variable domain, completed using reference TRBV5-4 and TRBJ2-2, is ETGVTQSPTHLIKTRGQQVTLRCSSQSGHNTVSWYQQALGQGPQFIFQYYREEENGRGNFPPRFSGLQFPNYSSELNVNALELDDSALYLCASGRQGAGTGELFFGEGSRLTVL.

This rearrangement joins TRBV29-1 to TRBJ2-5; 8 nucleotides agree with TRBD1. The germline V gene encodes CDR1 SQVTM and CDR2 ANQGSEA. Trimming took 7 bases from V and 7 from J; bases not matched to a gene: 11. This CDR3 region has 13 residues. The CDR3 loop reads CSAVGQALATQYF. Here the CDR3 DNA reads TGCAGCGCTGTGGGACAGGCTTTAGCGACCCAGTACTTC.

The rearrangement joins TRBV2 to TRBJ1-2; D is ambiguous. Germline values: CDR1 SNHLY, CDR2 FYNNEI. The ends were cut back, 5 bases at V and 4 bases at J, with 11 bases in the middle. The CDR3 length is 13 residues. The CDR3 region has the DNA TGTGCCAGCAGTACCTTGTTACTCTATGGCTACACCTTC. Its protein product is CASSTLLLYGYTF.

This clone has just a few counts. CDR3 region: CASRGSGGSDEQFF. CDR3 DNA: TGCGCCAGCAGGGGTAGCGGGGGGTCGGATGAGCAGTTCTTC. V usage is TRBV10-1 and J usage is TRBJ2-1; 10 bases are shared with TRBD2. This CDR3 spans 14 amino acids. J lost 8 bases, V lost 6 bases, and 7 bases had no gene match. CDR1 WNHNN and CDR2 SYGVQD come from the germline V gene (reference sequence).

The rearrangement joins TRBV19 to TRBJ2-2; TRBD2 matches at 14 bases. The germline V gene has CDR1 LNHDA and CDR2 SQIVND (reference sequence). The CDR3 runs to 17 residues. J lost 4 bases, V lost 5 bases, and 6 bases had no gene match. CDR3 nucleotides: TGTGCCAGTAGTTCCGGGACTAGCGGGAGACCCACCGGGGAGCTGTTTTTT. Translating it yields CASSSGTSGRPTGELFF.

The chain is built from TRBV5-4 and TRBJ1-2, with D possibly matching TRBD1 (6 bases). The germline V gene has CDR1 SGHNT and CDR2 YYREEE (reference sequence). This CDR3 is built from 13 residues. V was shortened by 5 bases and J by 8 bases, with 16 bases between the two germline ends. The CDR3 here is CASSPTGLLGYTF. In DNA, the CDR3 is TGTGCCAGCAGTCCAACAGGGCTGCTCGGCTACACCTTC.

This sequence joins TRBV3-1 (or the pseudogene TRBV3-2) and TRBJ1-1, with 7 positions matching TRBD1. Germline loops: CDR1 LGHDT, CDR2 YNNKEL (reference sequence). The CDR3 extends over 13 amino acids. Trimming took 2 bases from V and 5 from J; bases not matched to a gene: 2. Written as DNA, the CDR3 is TGTGCCAGCAGCCAAAACAGGGGAACTGAAGCTTTCTTT. Its protein is CASSQNRGTEAFF.

The chain uses TRBV5-4 and TRBJ2-2; tentatively, D is TRBD2 (6 bases). CDR3 length equals 16 residues. Germline V gene sequence: CDR1 SGHNT, CDR2 YYREEE (reference sequence). With 1 base removed from V and 0 bases from J, the gap between germline ends came to 10 bases. The CDR3 coding sequence is TGTGCCAGCAGCTTGTCCTCGGGGGCGAACACCGGGGAGCTGTTTTTT. Translating gives CASSLSSGANTGELFF.

The V call is TRBV30, the J call TRBJ1-2; tentative D call: TRBD1 (5 bases). Trimming took 1 base from V and 7 from J, leaving 16 bases between them. From germline, CDR1 is GTSNPN and CDR2 SVGIG (reference sequence). This CDR3 contains 14 residues. The CDR3, as DNA: TGTGCCTGGAGTGCGACAGTGGCGTCCTTTGGCTACACCTTC. Encoded protein: CAWSATVASFGYTF.

The chain has TRBV7-8 and TRBJ1-2; D is unresolved. Germline CDR1 reads SGHVS; CDR2 reads FQNEAQ. V lost 3 bases, J lost 2 bases, and 7 bases lay in between. The CDR3 loop spans 13 amino acids. The CDR3 sequence: CASSLKRNYGYTF. As DNA, the CDR3 is TGTGCCAGCAGCTTGAAACGGAACTATGGCTACACCTTC.

The V call is TRBV10-3, the J call TRBJ1-1; 8 nucleotides match TRBD1. The V gene end was trimmed by 3 bases and the J gene end by 7 bases; junction bases not matched to a gene: 13. The CDR3 totals 16 residues. Germline loops: CDR1 ENHRY, CDR2 SYGVKD. CDR3 amino acids: CAISELGQGPKGEAFF. Written as DNA, the CDR3 is TGTGCCATCAGTGAACTTGGACAGGGTCCGAAGGGTGAAGCTTTCTTT.

The chain has TRBV6-5 and TRBJ2-3; 7 positions match TRBD2. Looked up from germline, CDR1 is MNHEY and CDR2 is SVGAGI. CDR3 size: 14 residues. The ends lost 9 bases at V and 0 bases at J; junction bases unmatched: 6. The CDR3, as DNA: TGTGCCAGGATAGAAGCGGGAAGCACAGATACGCAGTATTTT. This encodes CARIEAGSTDTQYF.

The CDR3 region has the DNA TGTGCCACCAGCAGCCGAGCGGACTACAGGAGTTATAGCAATCAGCCCCAGCATTTT. Translating gives CATSSRADYRSYSNQPQHF. The genes are TRBV15 and TRBJ1-5, with D possibly TRBD1 on 5 matching bases. V was clipped by 3 bases and J by 0 bases, with 21 bases between them. The CDR3 length is 19 residues. Germline V gene lookup returns CDR1 LNHNV and CDR2 YYDKDF (reference sequence).

The rearrangement uses TRBV10-1 and TRBJ2-2; 14 bases line up with TRBD2. The CDR3 is 16 residues long. The V gene end was trimmed by 6 bases and the J gene end by 11 bases; junction bases not matched to a gene: 11. CDR1 WNHNN and CDR2 SYGVQD come from the germline V gene (reference sequence). The CDR3 loop is CASRTAAGLAGGELFF. For the CDR3, the DNA is TGCGCCAGCAGGACAGCCGCCGGACTAGCGGGAGGAGAGCTGTTTTTT.

The chain carries TRBV7-2 and TRBJ2-7; 12 bases align to TRBD2. This CDR3 comprises 15 residues. Trimming removed 3 bases from V and 4 bases from J; junction bases left unmatched: 4. Germline CDR1 reads SGHTA; CDR2 reads FQGNSA. CDR3 sequence reads: CASSLTSGGSYEQYF. CDR3 DNA sequence: TGTGCCAGCAGCTTGACTAGCGGGGGAAGTTACGAGCAGTACTTC.

The chain has TRBV5-1 and TRBJ2-1, with D possibly TRBD2 on 6 matching bases. The germline CDR1 and CDR2 sequences are SGHRS and YFSETQ. Trimming removed 2 bases from V and 7 bases from J, with 16 bases in between. This CDR3 is built from 15 residues. Here the CDR3 DNA reads TGCGCCAGCAGCTTACGCGCGGGAAGTGTTAATGAGCAGTTCTTC. Translated: CASSLRAGSVNEQFF.

The rearrangement joins TRBV19 to TRBJ2-1, with TRBD2 identical over 12 bases. The CDR3 has 19 residues. Germline CDR1 reads LNHDA; CDR2 reads SQIVND (reference sequence). With 0 bases clipped from V and 5 bases from J, the junction kept 11 bases outside the gene matches. The CDR3 sequence is CASSIDYRLAGGLDNEQFF. The CDR3 region has the DNA TGTGCCAGTAGTATAGATTATCGGCTAGCGGGAGGGCTCGACAATGAGCAGTTCTTC.

The V call is TRBV6-1, the J call TRBJ2-3; TRBD1 aligns across 10 bases. Germline loops: CDR1 MNHNS, CDR2 SASEGT. The CDR3 runs to 15 residues. With V trimmed by 3 bases and J by 4 bases, 4 bases remained unmatched. The CDR3: CASSEGQGLSDTQYF. The CDR3 bases are TGTGCCAGCAGTGAGGGACAGGGGTTGTCAGATACGCAGTATTTT.

The chain has TRBV5-1 and TRBJ2-7; 14 bases are shared with TRBD2. The V gene's germline CDR1 is SGHRS and CDR2 YFSETQ. After removal of 2 bases from V and 0 bases from J, the junction contained 7 bases not matched to a gene. CDR3 length equals 18 residues. Written as DNA, the CDR3 is TGCGCCAGCAGCTTCAGGACTAGCGGGAGGACCAGCTCCTACGAGCAGTACTTC. Protein product: CASSFRTSGRTSSYEQYF.

Concerning this clone itself: Other nucleotide sequences from this sample produce the same CDR3. The rearrangement links TRBV5-1 to TRBJ1-4, with unresolved D. CDR1 is SGHRS and CDR2 is YFSETQ in the germline V gene. This CDR3 is built from 16 residues. With 0 bases removed from V and 1 base from J, the gap between germline ends came to 10 bases. The CDR3 sequence is CASSLAPPGTNEKLFF. The CDR3 nucleotides read TGCGCCAGCAGCTTGGCCCCCCCAGGAACTAATGAAAAACTGTTTTTT.